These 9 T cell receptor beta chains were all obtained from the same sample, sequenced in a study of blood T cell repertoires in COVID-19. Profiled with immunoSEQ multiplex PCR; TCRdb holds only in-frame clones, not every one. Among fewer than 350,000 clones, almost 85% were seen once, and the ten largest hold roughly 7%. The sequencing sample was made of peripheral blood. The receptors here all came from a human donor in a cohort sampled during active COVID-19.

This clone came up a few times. The CDR3 is CSVEGTAHYGYTF. In DNA form, the CDR3 reads TGCAGCGTTGAAGGGACAGCGCACTATGGCTACACCTTC. The V and J genes are TRBV29-1 and TRBJ1-2; D possibly corresponds to TRBD1 (6 bases). The length of the CDR3 is 13 residues. The germline V gene encodes CDR1 SQVTM and CDR2 ANQGSEA. The V and J ends lost 1 base and 3 bases respectively, with 9 bases between them. The full variable domain, rest sourced from reference TRBV29-1 and TRBJ1-2, is SAVISQKPSRDICQRGTSLTIQCQVDSQVTMMFWYRQQPGQSLTLIATANQGSEATYESGFVIDKFPISRPNLTFSTLTVSNMSPEDSSIYLCSVEGTAHYGYTFGSGTRLTVV.

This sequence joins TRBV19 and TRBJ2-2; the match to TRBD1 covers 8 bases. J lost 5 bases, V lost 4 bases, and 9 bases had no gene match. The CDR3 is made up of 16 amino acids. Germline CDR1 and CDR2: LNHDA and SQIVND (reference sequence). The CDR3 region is CASSTPQGAWTGELFF. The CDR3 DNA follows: TGTGCCAGTAGTACACCTCAGGGGGCGTGGACCGGGGAGCTGTTTTTT.

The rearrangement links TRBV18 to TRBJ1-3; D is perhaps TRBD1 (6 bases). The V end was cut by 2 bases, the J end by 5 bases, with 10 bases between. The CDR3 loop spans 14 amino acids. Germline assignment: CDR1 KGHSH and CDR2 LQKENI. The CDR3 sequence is CASSPAGDRNTIYF. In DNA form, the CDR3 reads TGTGCCAGCTCACCAGCAGGGGATCGAAACACCATATATTTT. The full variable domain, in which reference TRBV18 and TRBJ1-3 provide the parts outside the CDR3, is NAGVMQNPRHLVRRRGQEARLRCSPMKGHSHVYWYRQLPEEGLKFMVYLQKENIIDESGMPKERFSAEFPKEGPSILRIQQVVRGDSAAYFCASSPAGDRNTIYFGEGSWLTVV.

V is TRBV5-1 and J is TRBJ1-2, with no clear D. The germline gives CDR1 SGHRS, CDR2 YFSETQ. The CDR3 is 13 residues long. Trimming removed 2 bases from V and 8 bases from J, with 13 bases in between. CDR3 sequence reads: CASSLDGQLGYTF. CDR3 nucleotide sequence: TGCGCCAGCAGCTTAGATGGGCAGTTAGGCTACACCTTC.

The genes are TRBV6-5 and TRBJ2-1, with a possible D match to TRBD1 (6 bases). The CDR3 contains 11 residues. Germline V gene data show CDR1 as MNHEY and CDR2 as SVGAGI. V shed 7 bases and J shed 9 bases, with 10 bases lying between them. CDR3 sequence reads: CASTTGTEQFF. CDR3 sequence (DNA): TGTGCCAGCACTACAGGGACTGAGCAGTTCTTC.

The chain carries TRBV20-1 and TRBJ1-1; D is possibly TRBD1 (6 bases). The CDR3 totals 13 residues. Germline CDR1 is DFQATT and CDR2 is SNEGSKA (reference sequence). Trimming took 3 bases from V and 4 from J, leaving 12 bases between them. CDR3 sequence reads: CSASLDSSTEAFF. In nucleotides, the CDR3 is TGCAGTGCTAGTTTGGACAGTAGCACTGAAGCTTTCTTT.

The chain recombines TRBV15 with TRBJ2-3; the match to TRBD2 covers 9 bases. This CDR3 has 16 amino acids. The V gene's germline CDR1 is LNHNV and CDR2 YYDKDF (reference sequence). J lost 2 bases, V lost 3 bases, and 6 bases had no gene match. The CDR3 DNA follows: TGTGCCACCAGCAGCGGAGAGCGGGGGGTCACAGATACGCAGTATTTT. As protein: CATSSGERGVTDTQYF.

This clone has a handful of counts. The CDR3 loop reads CASSKRGGGLNEQFF. The CDR3 nucleotides read TGTGCCAGCTCAAAAAGAGGGGGGGGCTTAAATGAGCAGTTCTTC. V usage is TRBV7-2 and J usage is TRBJ2-1; a weak D match, TRBD2 (7 bases). Germline lookup yields CDR1 SGHTA and CDR2 FQGNSA. The CDR3 extends over 15 amino acids. V lost 8 bases, J lost 7 bases, and 21 bases lay in between.

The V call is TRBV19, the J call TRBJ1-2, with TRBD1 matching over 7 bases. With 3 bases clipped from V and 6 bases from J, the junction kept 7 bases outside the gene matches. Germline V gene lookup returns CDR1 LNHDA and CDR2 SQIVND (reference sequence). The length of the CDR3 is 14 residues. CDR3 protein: CASSIPDREDGYTF. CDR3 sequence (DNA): TGTGCCAGTAGTATCCCCGACAGGGAGGATGGCTACACCTTC.